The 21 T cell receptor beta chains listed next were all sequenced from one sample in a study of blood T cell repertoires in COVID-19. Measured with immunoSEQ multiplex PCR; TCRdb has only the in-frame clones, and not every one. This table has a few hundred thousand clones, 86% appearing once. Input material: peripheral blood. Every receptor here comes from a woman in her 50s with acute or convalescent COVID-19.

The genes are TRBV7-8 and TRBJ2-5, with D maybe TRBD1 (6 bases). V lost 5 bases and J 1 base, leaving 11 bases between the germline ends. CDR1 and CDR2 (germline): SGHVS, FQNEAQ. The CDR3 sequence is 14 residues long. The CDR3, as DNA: TGTGCCAGCAGCCTAGGGACAACCCAAGAGACCCAGTACTTC. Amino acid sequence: CASSLGTTQETQYF.

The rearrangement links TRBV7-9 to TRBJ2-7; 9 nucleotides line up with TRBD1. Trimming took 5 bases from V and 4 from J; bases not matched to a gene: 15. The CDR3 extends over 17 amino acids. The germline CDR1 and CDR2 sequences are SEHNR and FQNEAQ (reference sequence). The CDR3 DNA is TGTGCCAGCAGCCCCTGGACAGGGGAGTTGGGAAAATACGAGCAGTACTTC. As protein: CASSPWTGELGKYEQYF.

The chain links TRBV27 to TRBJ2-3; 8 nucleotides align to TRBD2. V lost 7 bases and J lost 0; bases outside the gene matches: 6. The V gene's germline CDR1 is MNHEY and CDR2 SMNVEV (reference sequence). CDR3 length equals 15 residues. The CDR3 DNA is TGTGCCAGCACCGCACTAGCGGCTAGCACAGATACGCAGTATTTT. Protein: CASTALAASTDTQYF.

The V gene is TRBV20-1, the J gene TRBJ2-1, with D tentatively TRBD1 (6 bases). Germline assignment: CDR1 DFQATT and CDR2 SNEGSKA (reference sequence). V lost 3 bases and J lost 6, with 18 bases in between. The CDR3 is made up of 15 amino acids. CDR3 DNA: TGCAGTGCTAGTTTTAATCTGGAAGGGGGCAATGAGCAGTTCTTC. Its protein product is CSASFNLEGGNEQFF.

CDR3 DNA sequence: TGTGCCATCAGGCCCTCCCGGACTAGCGCCAACACCGGGGAGCTGTTTTTT. Encoded protein: CAIRPSRTSANTGELFF. The V and J genes are TRBV10-3 and TRBJ2-2, with 9 bases matching TRBD2. V shed 6 bases, J shed 2 bases, and the junction held 10 bases outside the gene matches. This CDR3 contains 17 residues. CDR1 is ENHRY and CDR2 is SYGVKD in the germline V gene.

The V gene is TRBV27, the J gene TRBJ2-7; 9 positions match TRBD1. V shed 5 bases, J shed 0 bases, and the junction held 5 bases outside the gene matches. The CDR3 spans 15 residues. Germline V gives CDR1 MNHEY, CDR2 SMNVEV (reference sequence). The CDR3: CASSGTGLSSYEQYF. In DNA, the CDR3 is TGTGCCAGCAGTGGGACAGGGCTCAGCTCCTACGAGCAGTACTTC.

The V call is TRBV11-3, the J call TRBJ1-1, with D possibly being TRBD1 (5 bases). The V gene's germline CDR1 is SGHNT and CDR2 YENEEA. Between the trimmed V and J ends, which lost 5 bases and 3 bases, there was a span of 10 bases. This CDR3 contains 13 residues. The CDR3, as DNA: TGTGCCAGCAGCGCCGGAGGGGACACTGAAGCTTTCTTT. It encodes CASSAGGDTEAFF. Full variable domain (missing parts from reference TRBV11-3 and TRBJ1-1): EAGVVQSPRYKIIEKKQPVAFWCNPISGHNTLYWYLQNLGQGPELLIRYENEEAVDDSQLPKDRFSAERLKGVDSTLKIQPAELGDSAVYLCASSAGGDTEAFFGQGTRLTVV.

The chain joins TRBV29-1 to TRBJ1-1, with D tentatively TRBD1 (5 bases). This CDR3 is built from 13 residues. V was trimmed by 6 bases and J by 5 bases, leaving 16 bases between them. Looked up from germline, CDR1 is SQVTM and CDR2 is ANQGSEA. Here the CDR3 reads CSVPGLGRTEAFF. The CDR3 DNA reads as TGCAGCGTCCCAGGGTTGGGAAGGACTGAAGCTTTCTTT.

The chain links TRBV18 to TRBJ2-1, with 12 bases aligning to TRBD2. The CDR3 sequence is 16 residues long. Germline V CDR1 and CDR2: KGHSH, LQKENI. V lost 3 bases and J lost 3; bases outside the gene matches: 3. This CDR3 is CASSPRLAGVYNEQFF. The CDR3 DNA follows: TGTGCCAGCTCACCTAGACTAGCGGGGGTCTACAATGAGCAGTTCTTC.

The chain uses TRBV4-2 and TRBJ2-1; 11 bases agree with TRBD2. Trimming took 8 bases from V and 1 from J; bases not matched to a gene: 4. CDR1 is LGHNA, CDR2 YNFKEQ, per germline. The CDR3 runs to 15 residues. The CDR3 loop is CASGIAGGSYNEQFF. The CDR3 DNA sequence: TGTGCCAGCGGGATAGCGGGAGGGTCCTACAATGAGCAGTTCTTC.

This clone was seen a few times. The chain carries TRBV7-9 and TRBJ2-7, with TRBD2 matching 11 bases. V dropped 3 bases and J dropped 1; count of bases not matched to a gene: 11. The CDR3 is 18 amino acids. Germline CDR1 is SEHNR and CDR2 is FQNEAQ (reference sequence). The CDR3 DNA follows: TGTGCCAGCAGCTTCCATAGCGGGAGGGCCGAAATTTCCTACGAGCAGTACTTC. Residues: CASSFHSGRAEISYEQYF.

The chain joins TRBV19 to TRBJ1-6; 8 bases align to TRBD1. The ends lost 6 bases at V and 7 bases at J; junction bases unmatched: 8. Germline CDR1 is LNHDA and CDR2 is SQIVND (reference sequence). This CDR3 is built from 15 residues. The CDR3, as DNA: TGTGCCAGTAGGCCGACAGGGGTGGAAAATTCACCCCTCCACTTT. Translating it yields CASRPTGVENSPLHF. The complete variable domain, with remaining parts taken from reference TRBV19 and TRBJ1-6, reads DGGITQSPKYLFRKEGQNVTLSCEQNLNHDAMYWYRQDPGQGLRLIYYSQIVNDFQKGDIAEGYSVSREKKESFPLTVTSAQKNPTAFYLCASRPTGVENSPLHFGNGTRLTVT.

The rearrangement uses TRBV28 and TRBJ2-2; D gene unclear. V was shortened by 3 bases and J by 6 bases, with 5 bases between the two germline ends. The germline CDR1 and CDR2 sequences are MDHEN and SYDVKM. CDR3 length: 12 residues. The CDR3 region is CASSFIPGELFF. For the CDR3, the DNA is TGTGCCAGCAGTTTTATCCCCGGGGAGCTGTTTTTT.

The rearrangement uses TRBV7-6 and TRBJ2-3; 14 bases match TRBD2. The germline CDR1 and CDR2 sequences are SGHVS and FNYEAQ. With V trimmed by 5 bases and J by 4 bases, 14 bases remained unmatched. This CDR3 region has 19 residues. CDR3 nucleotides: TGTGCCAGCAGCGCCGACGACCTTCCGGGACTAGCGGGGGCAGATACGCAGTATTTT. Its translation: CASSADDLPGLAGADTQYF.

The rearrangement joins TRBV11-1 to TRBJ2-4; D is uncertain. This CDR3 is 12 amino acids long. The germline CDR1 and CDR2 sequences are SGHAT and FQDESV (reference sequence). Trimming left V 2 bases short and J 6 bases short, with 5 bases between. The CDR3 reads CASSLSSNIQYF. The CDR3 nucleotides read TGTGCCAGCAGCTTAAGCTCAAACATTCAGTACTTC.

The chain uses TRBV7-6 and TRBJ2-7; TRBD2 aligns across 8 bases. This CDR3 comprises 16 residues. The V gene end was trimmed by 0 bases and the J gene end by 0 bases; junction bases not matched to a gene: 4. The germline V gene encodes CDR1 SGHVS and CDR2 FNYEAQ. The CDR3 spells CASSLAELAVSYEQYF. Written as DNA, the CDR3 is TGTGCCAGCAGCTTAGCCGAACTAGCGGTCTCCTACGAGCAGTACTTC.

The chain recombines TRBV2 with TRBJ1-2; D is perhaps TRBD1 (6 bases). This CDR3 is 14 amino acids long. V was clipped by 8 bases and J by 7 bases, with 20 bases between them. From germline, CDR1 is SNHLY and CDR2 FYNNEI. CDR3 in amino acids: CASGVLLQGRGYTF. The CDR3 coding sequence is TGTGCCAGCGGGGTTCTCTTACAGGGCCGTGGCTACACCTTC.

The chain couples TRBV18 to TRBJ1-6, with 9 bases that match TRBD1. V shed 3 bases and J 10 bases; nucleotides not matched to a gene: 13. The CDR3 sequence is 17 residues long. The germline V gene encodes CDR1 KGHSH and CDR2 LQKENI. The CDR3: CASSPQAGTGLASPLHF. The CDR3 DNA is TGTGCCAGCTCACCTCAGGCCGGGACAGGGCTCGCGTCACCCCTCCACTTT. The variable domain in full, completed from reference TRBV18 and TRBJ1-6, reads NAGVMQNPRHLVRRRGQEARLRCSPMKGHSHVYWYRQLPEEGLKFMVYLQKENIIDESGMPKERFSAEFPKEGPSILRIQQVVRGDSAAYFCASSPQAGTGLASPLHFGNGTRLTVT.

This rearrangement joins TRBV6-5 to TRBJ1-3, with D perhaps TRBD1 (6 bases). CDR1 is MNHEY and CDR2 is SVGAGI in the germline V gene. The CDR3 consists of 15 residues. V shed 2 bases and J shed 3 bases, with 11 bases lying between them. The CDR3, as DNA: TGTGCCAGCAGTTACGGCGTGGGACATGGAAACACCATATATTTT. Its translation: CASSYGVGHGNTIYF.

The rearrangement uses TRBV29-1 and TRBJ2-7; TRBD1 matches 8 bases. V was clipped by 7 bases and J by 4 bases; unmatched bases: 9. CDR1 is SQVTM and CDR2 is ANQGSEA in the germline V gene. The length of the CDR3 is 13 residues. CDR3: CSAVRTGSYEQYF. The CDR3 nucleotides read TGCAGCGCAGTTCGGACAGGGTCTTACGAGCAGTACTTC.

The CDR3 is CATSEAQAPYGYTF. CDR3 DNA: TGTGCCACCAGTGAGGCGCAGGCCCCCTATGGCTACACCTTC. This chain connects TRBV24-1 to TRBJ1-2, with unresolved D. V was cut by 4 bases and J by 4 bases, with 12 bases left in between. The CDR3 has 14 amino acids. CDR1 is KGHDR, CDR2 SFDVKD, per germline.